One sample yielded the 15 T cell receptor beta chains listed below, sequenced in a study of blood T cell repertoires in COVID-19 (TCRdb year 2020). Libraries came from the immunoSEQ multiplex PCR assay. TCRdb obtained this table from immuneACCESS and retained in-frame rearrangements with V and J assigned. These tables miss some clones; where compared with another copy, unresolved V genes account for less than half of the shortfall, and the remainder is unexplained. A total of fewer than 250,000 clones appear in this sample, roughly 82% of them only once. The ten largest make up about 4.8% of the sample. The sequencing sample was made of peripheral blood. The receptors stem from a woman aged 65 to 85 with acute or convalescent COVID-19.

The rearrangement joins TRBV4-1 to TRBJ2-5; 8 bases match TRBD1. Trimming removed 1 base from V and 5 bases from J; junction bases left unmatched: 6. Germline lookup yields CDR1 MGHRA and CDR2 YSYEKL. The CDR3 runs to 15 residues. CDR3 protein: CASSQVNRGVETQYF. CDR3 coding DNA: TGCGCCAGCAGCCAAGTTAACAGGGGGGTTGAGACCCAGTACTTC.

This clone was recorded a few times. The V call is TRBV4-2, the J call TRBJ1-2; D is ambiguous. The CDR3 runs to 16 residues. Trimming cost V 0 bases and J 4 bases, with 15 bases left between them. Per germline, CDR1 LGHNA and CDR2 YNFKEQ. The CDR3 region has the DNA TGTGCCAGCAGCCAAGATCGCGGGGATTGGAGCTATGGCTACACCTTC. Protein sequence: CASSQDRGDWSYGYTF.

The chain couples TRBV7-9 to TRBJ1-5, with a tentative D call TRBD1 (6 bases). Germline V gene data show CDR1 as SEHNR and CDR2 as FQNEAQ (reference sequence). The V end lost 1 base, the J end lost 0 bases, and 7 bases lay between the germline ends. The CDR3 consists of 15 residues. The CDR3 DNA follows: TGTGCCAGCAGCTTAGGGACAGATAGCAATCAGCCCCAGCATTTT. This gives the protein CASSLGTDSNQPQHF.

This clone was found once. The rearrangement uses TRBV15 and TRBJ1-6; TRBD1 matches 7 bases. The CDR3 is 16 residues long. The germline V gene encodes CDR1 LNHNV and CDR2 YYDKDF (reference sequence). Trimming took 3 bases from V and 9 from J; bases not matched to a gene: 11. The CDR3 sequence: CATSRDLTGSGSPLHF. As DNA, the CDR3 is TGTGCCACCAGCAGGGACCTGACAGGGTCAGGTTCACCCCTCCACTTT.

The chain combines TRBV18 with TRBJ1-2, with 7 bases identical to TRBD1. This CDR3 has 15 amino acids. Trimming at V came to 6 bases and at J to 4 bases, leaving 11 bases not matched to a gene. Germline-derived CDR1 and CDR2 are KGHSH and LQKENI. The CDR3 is CASSFTGQRIYGYTF. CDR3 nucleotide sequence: TGTGCCAGCTCCTTTACGGGACAGAGAATCTATGGCTACACCTTC.

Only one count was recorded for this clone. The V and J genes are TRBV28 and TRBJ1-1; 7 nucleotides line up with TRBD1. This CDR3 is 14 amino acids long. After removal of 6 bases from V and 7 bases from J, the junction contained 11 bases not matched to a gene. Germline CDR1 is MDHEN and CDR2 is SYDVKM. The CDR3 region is CASRQLTGAVEAFF. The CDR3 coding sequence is TGTGCCAGCAGGCAACTTACAGGGGCCGTTGAAGCTTTCTTT. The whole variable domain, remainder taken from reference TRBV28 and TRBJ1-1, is DVKVTQSSRYLVKRTGEKVFLECVQDMDHENMFWYRQDPGLGLRLIYFSYDVKMKEKGDIPEGYSVSREKKERFSLILESASTNQTSMYLCASRQLTGAVEAFFGQGTRLTVV.

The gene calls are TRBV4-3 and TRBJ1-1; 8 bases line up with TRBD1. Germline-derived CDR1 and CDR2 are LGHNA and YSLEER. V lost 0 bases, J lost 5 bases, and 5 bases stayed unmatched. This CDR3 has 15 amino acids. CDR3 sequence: CASSQEDRVWTEAFF. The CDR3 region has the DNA TGCGCCAGCAGCCAAGAGGACAGGGTGTGGACTGAAGCTTTCTTT.

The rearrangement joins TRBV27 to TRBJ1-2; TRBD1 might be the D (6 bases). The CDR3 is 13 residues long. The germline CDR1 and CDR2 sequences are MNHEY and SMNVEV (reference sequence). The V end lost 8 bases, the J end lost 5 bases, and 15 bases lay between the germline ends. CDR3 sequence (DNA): TGTGCCAGCGGGATGTTACAGGGTTATGGCTACACCTTC. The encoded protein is CASGMLQGYGYTF.

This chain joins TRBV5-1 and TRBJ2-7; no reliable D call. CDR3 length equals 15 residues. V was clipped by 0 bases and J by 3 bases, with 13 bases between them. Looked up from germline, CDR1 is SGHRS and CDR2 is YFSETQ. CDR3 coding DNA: TGCGCCAGCAGCTTGGTTGGTGGGCAGTACTACGAGCAGTACTTC. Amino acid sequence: CASSLVGGQYYEQYF.

CDR3 loop: CASSIDPGQTNVLTF. The DNA of the CDR3 is TGTGCCAGTAGTATAGATCCGGGACAGACCAACGTCCTGACTTTC. The V and J genes are TRBV19 and TRBJ2-6, with 7 bases matching TRBD1. The CDR3 contains 15 residues. Germline V CDR1 and CDR2: LNHDA, SQIVND (reference sequence). The J segment lost 8 bases and the V segment lost 0 bases, leaving 4 bases of the junction unmatched.

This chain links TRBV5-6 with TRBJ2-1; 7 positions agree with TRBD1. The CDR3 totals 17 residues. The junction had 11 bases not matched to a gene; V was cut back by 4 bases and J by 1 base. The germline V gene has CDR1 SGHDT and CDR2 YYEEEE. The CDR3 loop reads CASSAPKRQGSYNEQFF. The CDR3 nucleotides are TGTGCCAGCAGCGCGCCGAAGCGACAGGGTTCCTACAATGAGCAGTTCTTC.

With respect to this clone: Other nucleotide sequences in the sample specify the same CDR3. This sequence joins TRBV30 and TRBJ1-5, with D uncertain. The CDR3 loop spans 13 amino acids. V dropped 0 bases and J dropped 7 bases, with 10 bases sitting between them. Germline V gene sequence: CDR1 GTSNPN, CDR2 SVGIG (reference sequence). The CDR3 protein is CAWSVRGNQPQHF. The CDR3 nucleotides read TGTGCCTGGAGTGTACGAGGGAACCAGCCCCAGCATTTT.

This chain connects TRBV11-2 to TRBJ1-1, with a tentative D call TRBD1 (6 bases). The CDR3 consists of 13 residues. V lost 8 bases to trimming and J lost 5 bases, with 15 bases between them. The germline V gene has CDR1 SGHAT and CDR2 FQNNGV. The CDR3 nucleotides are TGTGCCAGCTCCATTGATAGGGGGACTGAAGCTTTCTTT. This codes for CASSIDRGTEAFF.

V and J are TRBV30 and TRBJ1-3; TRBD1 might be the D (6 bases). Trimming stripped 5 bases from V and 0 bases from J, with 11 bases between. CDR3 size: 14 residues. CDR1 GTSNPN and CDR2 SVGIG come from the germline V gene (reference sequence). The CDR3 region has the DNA TGTGCCTGGGACGGACAGCGCTCTGGAAACACCATATATTTT. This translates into CAWDGQRSGNTIYF.

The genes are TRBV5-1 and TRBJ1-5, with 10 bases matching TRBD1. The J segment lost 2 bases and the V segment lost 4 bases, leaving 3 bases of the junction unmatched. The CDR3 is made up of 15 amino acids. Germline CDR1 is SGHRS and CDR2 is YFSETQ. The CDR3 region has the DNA TGCGCCAGCAGCCTCGGGACAGGGGGCAATCAGCCCCAGCATTTT. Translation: CASSLGTGGNQPQHF.